These 11 T cell receptor beta chains came from one sample sequenced in a study of blood T cells in healthy people across ages. Through a sample-barcoded 5' primer and a J-beta primer mix, a second PCR was run for 7 to 11 cycles. TCRdb reprocessed the 5' RACE reads via MiXCR and lists one record per CDR3 protein. The top ten hold over 3.5% of the sample, which has around 520,000 distinct CDR3 sequences, roughly a quarter seen once. The same specimen was also included in a second study, on T cells of mothers and their children.

Sequencing was performed on blood. Every receptor here comes from a boy aged 2 to 10 in good health.

This chain joins TRBV5-1 and TRBJ2-5, with 9 bases aligning to TRBD2. With 1 base clipped from V and 2 bases from J, the junction kept 12 bases outside the gene matches. Germline V gives CDR1 SGHRS, CDR2 YFSETQ. The CDR3 sequence is 18 residues long. The CDR3 nucleotides read TGCGCCAGCAGCTTGCTGGCGGGAGGGCCATTGGGACAAGAGACCCAGTACTTC. The encoded protein is CASSLLAGGPLGQETQYF. The entire variable domain, with the rest obtained from reference TRBV5-1 and TRBJ2-5, is as follows: KAGVTQTPRYLIKTRGQQVTLSCSPISGHRSVSWYQQTPGQGLQFLFEYFSETQRNKGNFPGRFSGRQFSNSRSEMNVSTLELGDSALYLCASSLLAGGPLGQETQYFGPGTRLLVL.

This clonotype was seen only once. The chain has TRBV6-5 and TRBJ1-4; D is uncertain. Trimming removed 3 bases at V and 5 bases at J, with 7 bases between. Germline CDR1 and CDR2: MNHEY and SVGAGI. CDR3 length equals 13 residues. In nucleotides, the CDR3 is TGTGCCAGCAGTTATACGCACAATGAAAAACTGTTTTTT. Amino acid sequence: CASSYTHNEKLFF.

This clonotype was recorded a few times. The chain couples TRBV6-5 to TRBJ1-2; D may be TRBD1 (6 bases). V lost 8 bases, J lost 13 bases, and 17 bases lay in between. The CDR3 loop spans 11 amino acids. CDR1 is MNHEY and CDR2 is SVGAGI in the germline V gene. CDR3 residues: CASGRQARFTF. CDR3 sequence (DNA): TGTGCCAGCGGACGACAGGCCCGTTTCACCTTC.

The V gene is TRBV7-9, the J gene TRBJ2-1, with a tentative D call TRBD2 (7 bases). The CDR3 spans 15 residues. Germline values: CDR1 SEHNR, CDR2 FQNEAQ (reference sequence). Trimming shortened V by 3 bases and J by 0 bases, and 9 bases separated the two germline ends. The CDR3 sequence is CASSFAGASYNEQFF. In DNA, the CDR3 is TGTGCCAGCAGCTTTGCGGGGGCCTCCTACAATGAGCAGTTCTTC.

Concerning this clonotype itself: Its ends do not fully match the called genes, so a read error is possible. The genes are TRBV25-1 and TRBJ1-5, with D perhaps matching TRBD1 (6 bases). This CDR3 comprises 14 residues. The germline V gene encodes CDR1 MGHDK and CDR2 SYGVNS. DNA of the CDR3: TGTGCCAGCCGTGAATCAGGGGTGGGTCAGCCCCAGCATTTT. Protein sequence: CASRESGVGQPQHF.

There are a few counts of this clonotype. The gene calls are TRBV20-1 and TRBJ2-5; D unresolved. Trimming removed 0 bases at V and 5 bases at J, with 7 bases between. Germline CDR1 and CDR2: DFQATT and SNEGSKA (reference sequence). There are 12 residues in the CDR3. CDR3 residues: CSARDATETQYF. CDR3 DNA: TGCAGTGCTAGAGATGCTACCGAGACCCAGTACTTC.

This clonotype was counted a few times. Because it lacks the conserved phenylalanine or tryptophan at the end, this CDR3 is likely a read error. Because the CDR3's place on the DNA is in doubt, the DNA is left out and the CDR3 is given as listed by TCRdb. V usage is TRBV14 and J usage is TRBJ1-1; the table's TRBD1 call for D was not verified on the DNA. Germline V CDR1 and CDR2: SGHDN, FVKESK. The CDR3 length equals 14 residues, ends included. CDR3 sequence reads: CASSQDDSGTPTPV.

This clonotype showed up many times. The chain uses TRBV7-9 and TRBJ1-2, with 8 bases that match TRBD1. Trimming at V came to 5 bases and at J to 6 bases, leaving 2 bases not matched to a gene. The CDR3 is 12 residues long. CDR1 is SEHNR and CDR2 is FQNEAQ in the germline V gene (reference sequence). CDR3 loop: CASSPTGDGYTF. The DNA for the CDR3 is TGTGCCAGCAGCCCGACAGGGGATGGCTACACCTTC.

The rearrangement uses TRBV10-3 and TRBJ1-2, with 8 bases aligning to TRBD1. This CDR3 comprises 13 residues. The germline CDR1 and CDR2 sequences are ENHRY and SYGVKD. V was pared by 5 bases and J by 6 bases, with 5 bases of the junction left unmatched. Here the CDR3 DNA reads TGTGCCATCAGTCTACCGACAGGGGATGGCTACACCTTC. It encodes CAISLPTGDGYTF.

CDR3 bases: TGTGCCAGCAGCTTGGGGGATGTAGCCAAAAACATTCAGTACTTC. Translation gives CASSLGDVAKNIQYF. V and J are TRBV5-4 and TRBJ2-4; D gene uncertain. The germline V gene has CDR1 SGHNT and CDR2 YYREEE (reference sequence). This CDR3 region has 15 residues. V dropped 0 bases and J dropped 0 bases, with 7 bases sitting between them.

This clonotype was counted only a few times. The V and J genes are TRBV29-1 and TRBJ1-1; D uncertain. Trimming took off 7 bases at V and 3 bases at J, with 24 bases between the two ends. CDR1 SQVTM and CDR2 ANQGSEA come from the germline V gene. The CDR3 extends over 16 amino acids. CDR3 sequence: CSGRPPRHRMDTEAFF. The CDR3 region has the DNA TGCAGCGGCCGACCCCCCAGGCACCGAATGGACACTGAAGCTTTCTTT.